One and the same sample provided the 21 T cell receptor beta chains below, sequenced in a study of Graves' ophthalmopathy and Graves' hyperthyroidism. Amplifying from RNA transcripts, the study obtained TCR beta CDR3 regions. HTBI-primed first-round RT-PCR preceded second-round multiplex PCR. TCRdb re-called the multiplex PCR reads through MiXCR, storing one row per CDR3 protein. The sample holds approximately 700,000 distinct CDR3 sequences, just over 40% seen once. Sample: peripheral blood. These receptors all come from an adult man with Graves' ophthalmopathy.

Concerning this clonotype itself: A read error is possible here, since a much larger clone lies one base away. The V call is TRBV11-2, the J call TRBJ1-6; no clear D. CDR3 length: 16 residues. The V gene's germline CDR1 is SGHAT and CDR2 FQNNGV. The CDR3 nucleotides read TGTGCCAGCAGCTTATTCCGGAGCTCCTATAATTCACCCCCCCACTTT. It is translated as CASSLFRSSYNSPPHF.

This clonotype was seen many times. The chain joins TRBV19 to TRBJ1-5; D ambiguous. This CDR3 contains 13 residues. Germline CDR1 and CDR2: LNHDA and SQIVND (reference sequence). V lost 2 bases and J 4 bases, leaving 6 bases between the germline ends. CDR3 sequence reads: CASSIQENQPQHF. CDR3 bases: TGTGCCAGTAGTATACAGGAAAATCAGCCCCAGCATTTT. The full variable domain, its missing parts supplied by reference TRBV19 and TRBJ1-5, is DGGITQSPKYLFRKEGQNVTLSCEQNLNHDAMYWYRQDPGQGLRLIYYSQIVNDFQKGDIAEGYSVSREKKESFPLTVTSAQKNPTAFYLCASSIQENQPQHFGDGTRLSIL.

This clonotype has at least ten counts. The chain recombines TRBV9 with TRBJ2-5, with D uncertain. CDR1 is SGDLS and CDR2 is YYNGEE in the germline V gene. Trimming took off 4 bases at V and 3 bases at J, with 13 bases between the two ends. There are 14 residues in the CDR3. CDR3 sequence: CASSSTVTKETQYF. DNA of the CDR3: TGTGCCAGCAGCTCGACGGTGACCAAAGAGACCCAGTACTTC.

There are many counts of this clonotype. The chain recombines TRBV4-1 with TRBJ2-5; D perhaps matches TRBD2 (5 bases). The CDR3 runs to 16 residues. Germline V gene data show CDR1 as MGHRA and CDR2 as YSYEKL. The V end was cut by 0 bases, the J end by 7 bases, with 18 bases between. CDR3 in DNA: TGCGCCAGCAGCCAAGATGGCGGGCGCCTGGTCGGGACCCAGTACTTC. Amino acids: CASSQDGGRLVGTQYF.

This chain connects TRBV20-1 to TRBJ1-5; D uncertain. This CDR3 region has 15 residues. Germline V gives CDR1 DFQATT, CDR2 SNEGSKA (reference sequence). V was trimmed by 3 bases and J by 3 bases, leaving 15 bases between them. CDR3 residues: CSASGPRLFNQPQHF. The CDR3 bases are TGCAGTGCTAGTGGGCCGCGTTTGTTCAATCAGCCCCAGCATTTT.

The sample holds a few counts of this clonotype. The CDR3 loop is CASSQDRVYTEAFF. The DNA for the CDR3 is TGTGCCAGCAGCCAAGATCGGGTTTACACTGAAGCTTTCTTT. The chain uses TRBV9 and TRBJ1-1; D uncertain. This CDR3 spans 14 amino acids. Between the trimmed V and J ends, which lost 4 bases and 3 bases, there was a span of 13 bases. The V gene's germline CDR1 is SGDLS and CDR2 YYNGEE.

This clonotype was seen more than once but under ten times. The chain couples TRBV7-9 to TRBJ2-2; 14 bases fit TRBD2. J lost 2 bases, V lost 5 bases, and 4 bases had no gene match. Germline CDR1 and CDR2: SEHNR and FQNEAQ (reference sequence). The CDR3 runs to 17 residues. The CDR3 bases are TGTGCCAGCAGCGCGGGACTAGCGGGGGCAAACACCGGGGAGCTGTTTTTT. It codes for CASSAGLAGANTGELFF. Full variable domain (remainder filled in from reference TRBV7-9 and TRBJ2-2): DTGVSQNPRHKITKRGQNVTFRCDPISEHNRLYWYRQTLGQGPEFLTYFQNEAQLEKSRLLSDRFSAERPKGSFSTLEIQRTEQGDSAMYLCASSAGLAGANTGELFFGEGSRLTVL.

This clonotype was counted only a few times. The chain couples TRBV19 to TRBJ1-1; maybe TRBD1 (5 bases). Trimming removed 7 bases from V and 6 bases from J, with 12 bases in between. This CDR3 spans 12 amino acids. CDR1 and CDR2 (germline): LNHDA, SQIVND (reference sequence). CDR3 in amino acids: CASKFVGAEAFF. The DNA of the CDR3 is TGTGCCAGTAAGTTTGTGGGGGCTGAAGCTTTCTTT.

This clonotype was seen many times. The V gene is TRBV7-3, the J gene TRBJ2-5; D gene unclear. Trimming stripped 0 bases from V and 1 base from J, with 9 bases between. The CDR3 consists of 15 residues. Germline V lookup: CDR1 SGHTA, CDR2 FQGTGA. The CDR3 loop reads CASSLTGRIQETQYF. CDR3 nucleotide sequence: TGTGCCAGCAGCTTAACGGGTCGGATCCAAGAGACCCAGTACTTC.

For this clonotype: Because it lacks the conserved phenylalanine or tryptophan at the end, this CDR3 is likely a read error. The limits of the CDR3 on the DNA are not certain, so only TCRdb's listed CDR3 is given. The chain joins TRBV24-1 to TRBJ2-2; TRBD2, the table's D call, lacks a check against the DNA. From its first to its last residue, the CDR3 has 9 amino acids. Looked up from germline, CDR1 is KGHDR and CDR2 is SFDVKD. This chain's CDR3 is CATSGGAGA.

About this clonotype: A read error is possible here, since a much larger clone lies one base away. No conserved phenylalanine or tryptophan ends this CDR3, so it is likely a read error. The chain employs TRBV25-1 and TRBJ1-6; TRBD1 might be the D (5 bases). The CDR3 consists of 14 residues. Looked up from germline, CDR1 is MGHDK and CDR2 is SYGVNS. The CDR3 sequence: CASRSEDRNSPLHL. Written as DNA, the CDR3 is TGCGCCAGCAGATCGGAAGACAGAAATTCACCCCTCCACCTT.

The sample holds many counts of this clonotype. This chain joins TRBV10-3 and TRBJ2-6; 9 nucleotides line up with TRBD1. The CDR3 spans 18 residues. V lost 5 bases to trimming and J lost 2 bases; unmatched junction nucleotides: 10. Per germline, CDR1 ENHRY and CDR2 SYGVKD. CDR3 residues: CAISQTGTGLAGANVLTF. As DNA, the CDR3 is TGTGCCATCAGTCAGACCGGGACAGGGTTAGCTGGGGCCAACGTCCTGACTTTC.

This clonotype was seen repeatedly, ten times or more. V gene TRBV13 combines with J gene TRBJ1-2; D is unclear. From germline, CDR1 is PRHDT and CDR2 FYEKMQ (reference sequence). There are 15 residues in the CDR3. Trimming left V 5 bases short and J 8 bases short, with 21 bases between. The CDR3 here is CASSLRLRTARGYTF. CDR3 sequence (DNA): TGTGCCAGCAGCCTAAGACTCCGGACGGCCCGGGGCTACACCTTC.

This clonotype was found many times. V gene TRBV5-8 combines with J gene TRBJ1-6; unclear D gene. V shed 4 bases and J shed 8 bases, with 13 bases lying between them. In germline, CDR1 is SGHTS, CDR2 YDEGEE. The CDR3 has 14 residues. The chain's CDR3 is CASSGFGSDSPLHF. The CDR3 DNA follows: TGTGCCAGCAGCGGCTTCGGGAGCGATTCACCCCTCCACTTT.

This clonotype appeared many times. The rearrangement joins TRBV20-1 to TRBJ1-3, with D possibly matching TRBD1 (6 bases). The CDR3 contains 13 residues. The V and J ends lost 3 bases and 2 bases respectively, with 8 bases between them. Germline CDR1 reads DFQATT; CDR2 reads SNEGSKA (reference sequence). CDR3 sequence reads: CSASGDTGNTIYF. The CDR3 DNA follows: TGCAGTGCTAGTGGGGACACTGGAAACACCATATATTTT.

This rearrangement joins TRBV19 to TRBJ1-2; D call uncertain. This CDR3 has 14 amino acids. V dropped 3 bases and J dropped 4 bases, with 12 bases sitting between them. Germline values: CDR1 LNHDA, CDR2 SQIVND (reference sequence). This chain's CDR3 is CASSILMGSYGYTF. The CDR3 bases are TGTGCCAGTAGTATCCTAATGGGGAGCTATGGCTACACCTTC.

With regard to this clonotype: A junction end diverges from the germline sequence, so it may reflect a read error. The chain recombines TRBV24-1 with TRBJ2-5; 15 bases are a match to TRBD2. This CDR3 has 16 amino acids. Per germline, CDR1 KGHDR and CDR2 SFDVKD. The CDR3 protein is CASSRTSGGAGETQYF. Written as DNA, the CDR3 is TGTGCCAGCAGTAGGACTAGCGGGGGGGCCGGAGAGACCCAGTACTTC.

The V call is TRBV20-1, the J call TRBJ2-7; a possible D gene is TRBD2 (6 bases). The V and J ends lost 5 bases and 2 bases respectively, with 19 bases between them. Germline loops: CDR1 DFQATT, CDR2 SNEGSKA (reference sequence). The CDR3 has 15 amino acids. The CDR3 sequence: CSAQPPRGLTYEQYF. In DNA form, the CDR3 reads TGCAGTGCTCAGCCCCCCCGGGGGTTGACCTACGAGCAGTACTTC.

The CDR3 sequence is CASTGGGTGELFF. CDR3 nucleotides: TGTGCCAGCACGGGGGGTGGAACCGGGGAGCTGTTTTTT. V is TRBV2 and J is TRBJ2-2, with 7 bases that match TRBD2. The V gene end was trimmed by 7 bases and the J gene end by 5 bases; junction bases not matched to a gene: 4. Germline values: CDR1 SNHLY, CDR2 FYNNEI. The CDR3 covers 13 residues.

This clonotype occurred a few times. The chain links TRBV2 to TRBJ1-1, with D perhaps matching TRBD1 (5 bases). Trimming removed 2 bases from V and 4 bases from J, with 23 bases in between. Germline V lookup: CDR1 SNHLY, CDR2 FYNNEI. This CDR3 is 18 amino acids long. The CDR3 DNA sequence: TGTGCCAGCAGTGAATCCTGGGCCTTTAATTGGGGGTCCACTGAAGCTTTCTTT. It encodes CASSESWAFNWGSTEAFF.

This clonotype was observed a single time. The rearrangement joins TRBV25-1 to TRBJ2-7; no clear D. This CDR3 contains 18 residues. CDR1 is MGHDK and CDR2 is SYGVNS in the germline V gene. V dropped 2 bases and J dropped 3 bases, with 23 bases sitting between them. CDR3 region: CASSENGDGETQYYEQYF. The CDR3, as DNA: TGTGCCAGCAGTGAAAACGGAGATGGAGAGACCCAGTACTACGAGCAGTACTTC.